This T cell receptor beta chain was profiled in a study of CD8+ T cells in alopecia areata. Treatment specified: oral pan-JAK inhibitor, 5-10 mg twice daily. Punch biopsies of lesional scalp, plus peripheral blood, were taken from alopecia areata patients. As regards this clone: As yet, its antigen is unknown.

It was cDNA, reverse transcribed from extracted RNA, that served as the sequencing template. Only in-frame clones appear in the TCRdb table, and some are missing; sequencing was by immunoSEQ multiplex PCR. The sample consists of some 200,000 clones, about 40% of them appearing once. Study findings and constraints: Administration of tofacitinib significantly diminished scalp clonality and expanded CD8+ clones within the top 100.

The CDR3 is 15 residues long. Between the trimmed V and J ends, which lost 2 bases and 4 bases, there was a span of 12 bases. Germline V CDR1 and CDR2: SGHRS, YFSETQ. The clonotype comes from a human donor with alopecia areata. The source material was CD4+ T cells sorted from blood, sampled around week 36, from a patient treated with tofacitinib. The V call is TRBV5-1, the J call TRBJ2-2; no definite D call. The CDR3 sequence is CASSFRSGFTGELFF. CDR3 sequence (DNA): TGCGCCAGCAGCTTCCGATCAGGATTCACCGGGGAGCTGTTTTTT.